The next 27 T cell receptor beta chains were all read from a single sample in a study of cytomegalovirus exposure and HLA in healthy donors. The PCR used 60 Vbeta and 13 Jbeta primers. Libraries were prepared by immunoSEQ multiplex PCR; TCRdb keeps only in-frame clonotypes and omits some of them. The data show 100,000 or so clones, with 70% to 75% seen just once and 3% to 4% held by the top ten. The sample comprised PBMCs. The receptors come from a middle-aged man in good health and CMV-seronegative.

This clone was observed a handful of times. The chain carries TRBV5-4 and TRBJ1-5; D not certain. The V gene's germline CDR1 is SGHNT and CDR2 YYREEE (reference sequence). V lost 1 base and J 4 bases, leaving 3 bases between the germline ends. CDR3 length: 12 amino acids. CDR3 residues: CASSLQNQPQHF. Written as DNA, the CDR3 is TGTGCCAGCAGCTTGCAAAATCAGCCCCAGCATTTT.

The genes are TRBV5-4 and TRBJ1-3, with no clear D. The CDR3 is 14 residues long. CDR1 SGHNT and CDR2 YYREEE come from the germline V gene (reference sequence). Deletions cut 2 bases from V and 0 bases from J, with 6 bases between. The CDR3 region has the DNA TGTGCCAGCAGCTTCGACACCTCTGGAAACACCATATATTTT. It codes for CASSFDTSGNTIYF.

V gene TRBV5-1 combines with J gene TRBJ1-4; TRBD1 is a possible D gene (6 bases). The V gene lost 0 bases and the J gene lost 2 bases, with 11 bases spanning the gap. There are 16 residues in the CDR3. Germline V CDR1 and CDR2: SGHRS, YFSETQ. The CDR3 spells CASSLEQGVTNEKLFF. The CDR3 nucleotides read TGCGCCAGCAGCTTGGAACAGGGAGTGACTAATGAAAAACTGTTTTTT. Full variable domain (rest looked up from reference TRBV5-1 and TRBJ1-4): KAGVTQTPRYLIKTRGQQVTLSCSPISGHRSVSWYQQTPGQGLQFLFEYFSETQRNKGNFPGRFSGRQFSNSRSEMNVSTLELGDSALYLCASSLEQGVTNEKLFFGSGTQLSVL.

J is TRBJ2-5 and V is TRBV27; D is possibly TRBD2 (5 bases). The J call is uncertain, as TRBJ2-7 better fits the DNA end. The CDR3 is 13 residues long. Germline CDR1 and CDR2: MNHEY and SMNVEV (reference sequence). CDR3 nucleotides: TGTGCCAGCAGTTTAGAGAGGGACTACGAGCAGTACTTC. It is translated as CASSLERDYEQYF.

The V gene is TRBV6-1, the J gene TRBJ2-3, with D unresolved. The CDR3 sequence is 14 residues long. V lost 6 bases to trimming and J lost 2 bases, with 12 bases between them. CDR1 is MNHNS and CDR2 is SASEGT in the germline V gene. For the CDR3, the DNA is TGTGCCAGCAGCGGAACTATTAACACAGATACGCAGTATTTT. Its protein is CASSGTINTDTQYF.

This clone appeared a few times. The chain employs TRBV6-5 and TRBJ1-4, with no clear D. V lost 4 bases and J 4 bases, leaving 10 bases between the germline ends. Germline assignment: CDR1 MNHEY and CDR2 SVGAGI. The CDR3 consists of 14 residues. The CDR3 spells CASSLGGSNEKLFF. CDR3 nucleotide sequence: TGTGCCAGCAGTTTGGGTGGGAGTAATGAAAAACTGTTTTTT.

The chain links TRBV5-1 to TRBJ1-4; weak D call: TRBD1 (6 bases). The CDR3 totals 14 residues. Germline values: CDR1 SGHRS, CDR2 YFSETQ. V lost 4 bases to trimming and J lost 3 bases, with 10 bases between them. CDR3 sequence (DNA): TGCGCCAGCAGCCAGGGGTCGGCTAATGAAAAACTGTTTTTT. As protein: CASSQGSANEKLFF. Full variable domain (missing parts from reference TRBV5-1 and TRBJ1-4): KAGVTQTPRYLIKTRGQQVTLSCSPISGHRSVSWYQQTPGQGLQFLFEYFSETQRNKGNFPGRFSGRQFSNSRSEMNVSTLELGDSALYLCASSQGSANEKLFFGSGTQLSVL.

The chain combines TRBV4-1 with TRBJ2-3, with a tentative D call TRBD2 (5 bases). The germline CDR1 and CDR2 sequences are MGHRA and YSYEKL. The CDR3 covers 14 residues. V gave up 5 bases and J gave up 5 bases, with 14 bases separating them. The CDR3 sequence: CASSFLGVRDTQYF. CDR3 nucleotides: TGCGCCAGCAGCTTTCTCGGGGTGAGAGATACGCAGTATTTT.

The chain recombines TRBV5-1 with TRBJ2-7; TRBD1 agrees at 8 bases. Per germline, CDR1 SGHRS and CDR2 YFSETQ. This CDR3 spans 13 amino acids. Trimming took 6 bases from V and 7 from J; bases not matched to a gene: 9. CDR3 coding DNA: TGCGCCAGCACCCCATTCACAGGGGGTGAGCAGTACTTC. Residues: CASTPFTGGEQYF.

This clone was detected ten times or more. This chain links TRBV4-2 with TRBJ1-5; 8 bases line up with TRBD1. Trimming at V came to 0 bases and at J to 2 bases, leaving 3 bases not matched to a gene. This CDR3 comprises 16 residues. Germline-derived CDR1 and CDR2 are LGHNA and YNFKEQ. DNA for the CDR3: TGTGCCAGCAGCCAAGATCCCAGGGGGCGCAATCAGCCCCAGCATTTT. It specifies CASSQDPRGRNQPQHF.

The chain recombines TRBV7-7 with TRBJ2-2, with D possibly being TRBD1 (5 bases). The V end was cut by 0 bases, the J end by 3 bases, with 8 bases between. Germline lookup yields CDR1 SSHAT and CDR2 FNYEAQ (reference sequence). There are 15 residues in the CDR3. The CDR3 loop reads CASSLAIGDTGELFF. CDR3 nucleotides: TGTGCCAGCAGCTTAGCGATAGGGGACACCGGGGAGCTGTTTTTT.

The rearrangement links TRBV28 to TRBJ2-7; D unresolved. There are 11 residues in the CDR3. Trimming left V 7 bases short and J 4 bases short, with 8 bases between. Germline CDR1 MDHEN, CDR2 SYDVKM. The CDR3 DNA reads as TGTGCCAGCATCAGGAATTACGAGCAGTACTTC. Amino acid sequence: CASIRNYEQYF.

This clone came up a few times. The V gene is TRBV5-5, the J gene TRBJ2-3, with a weak D call TRBD2 (7 bases). This CDR3 spans 16 amino acids. Looked up from germline, CDR1 is SGHKS and CDR2 is YYEKEE (reference sequence). V lost 0 bases and J lost 6, with 17 bases in between. The CDR3 DNA reads as TGTGCCAGCAGCTTGGTTGGCGGGGGCACAGGGGATACGCAGTATTTT. Protein sequence: CASSLVGGGTGDTQYF.

The table lists this clone with a few counts. The CDR3 loop is CASSLGGHGTEAFF. DNA of the CDR3: TGTGCCAGCAGCTTAGGGGGACACGGGACTGAAGCTTTCTTT. The chain joins TRBV5-6 to TRBJ1-1, with a weak D call TRBD1 (6 bases). V shed 2 bases and J shed 5 bases, with 13 bases lying between them. Germline V gene sequence: CDR1 SGHDT, CDR2 YYEEEE. CDR3 length: 14 residues.

This clone was seen more than once but under ten times. The J gene is TRBJ2-7, the V gene TRBV5-6; D possibly corresponds to TRBD1 (6 bases). CDR3 length: 13 residues. Deletions cut 0 bases from V and 4 bases from J, with 8 bases between. Germline V lookup: CDR1 SGHDT, CDR2 YYEEEE. This CDR3 is CASSLVTGYEQYF. As DNA, the CDR3 is TGTGCCAGCAGCTTGGTAACAGGGTACGAGCAGTACTTC.

The gene calls are TRBV7-9 and TRBJ1-5; 11 bases line up with TRBD1. Germline V lookup: CDR1 SEHNR, CDR2 FQNEAQ (reference sequence). V shed 0 bases and J 5 bases; nucleotides not matched to a gene: 3. This CDR3 is built from 16 residues. CDR3 in amino acids: CASSLARTGGDQPQHF. The CDR3 DNA reads as TGTGCCAGCAGCTTAGCGAGGACAGGGGGCGATCAGCCCCAGCATTTT. Based on the CDR3 plus reference TRBV7-9 and TRBJ1-5, the full variable domain is DTGVSQNPRHKITKRGQNVTFRCDPISEHNRLYWYRQTLGQGPEFLTYFQNEAQLEKSRLLSDRFSAERPKGSFSTLEIQRTEQGDSAMYLCASSLARTGGDQPQHFGDGTRLSIL.

V gene TRBV5-5 combines with J gene TRBJ2-3; 14 bases map to TRBD2. CDR1 and CDR2 (germline): SGHKS, YYEKEE (reference sequence). There are 17 residues in the CDR3. Trimming removed 1 base from V and 5 bases from J; junction bases left unmatched: 6. In nucleotides, the CDR3 is TGTGCCAGCAGCTTGTTGACTAGCGGGGGGGCAGGAGATACGCAGTATTTT. It is translated as CASSLLTSGGAGDTQYF.

This chain connects TRBV9 to TRBJ1-1; unclear D gene. Per the germline V gene, CDR1 is SGDLS and CDR2 is YYNGEE. The CDR3 length is 14 residues. With 0 bases removed from V and 5 bases from J, the gap between germline ends came to 11 bases. As DNA, the CDR3 is TGTGCCAGCAGCGTAGATCCGGGTGGGACTGAAGCTTTCTTT. Its translation is CASSVDPGGTEAFF.

The chain carries TRBV2 and TRBJ2-3, with D uncertain. V dropped 7 bases and J dropped 0 bases, with 5 bases sitting between them. Germline-derived CDR1 and CDR2 are SNHLY and FYNNEI. The CDR3 runs to 12 residues. The CDR3 region is CASTMSTDTQYF. CDR3 DNA: TGTGCCAGCACCATGAGCACAGATACGCAGTATTTT.

This clone was counted a few times. The rearrangement joins TRBV11-2 to TRBJ1-4, with a tentative D call TRBD1 (5 bases). The V end lost 4 bases, the J end lost 7 bases, and 13 bases lay between the germline ends. This CDR3 has 14 amino acids. The germline gives CDR1 SGHAT, CDR2 FQNNGV. The CDR3 here is CASSSPGGLEKLFF. CDR3 nucleotides: TGTGCCAGCAGCTCGCCGGGGGGTCTTGAAAAACTGTTTTTT.

This chain connects TRBV9 to TRBJ2-2; TRBD2 matches 7 bases. Germline assignment: CDR1 SGDLS and CDR2 YYNGEE. Trimming took 4 bases from V and 4 from J; bases not matched to a gene: 10. The length of the CDR3 is 16 residues. CDR3 protein: CASSPQGLSLTGELFF. The CDR3 DNA reads TGTGCCAGCAGCCCCCAGGGACTATCTCTCACCGGGGAGCTGTTTTTT. The entire variable domain, with the rest obtained from reference TRBV9 and TRBJ2-2, is as follows: DSGVTQTPKHLITATGQRVTLRCSPRSGDLSVYWYQQSLDQGLQFLIQYYNGEERAKGNILERFSAQQFPDLHSELNLSSLELGDSALYFCASSPQGLSLTGELFFGEGSRLTVL.

V is TRBV9 and J is TRBJ2-5; the D gene is possibly TRBD1 (6 bases). CDR1 and CDR2 from the germline V gene are SGDLS and YYNGEE. Trimming took off 4 bases at V and 1 base at J, with 14 bases between the two ends. This CDR3 contains 15 residues. The CDR3 DNA reads as TGTGCCAGCAGCCCATTGACAGGATTCCAAGAGACCCAGTACTTC. Translating gives CASSPLTGFQETQYF.

This sequence joins TRBV5-1 and TRBJ1-2, with TRBD1 matching 9 bases. Per the germline V gene, CDR1 is SGHRS and CDR2 is YFSETQ. With V trimmed by 3 bases and J by 3 bases, 0 bases remained unmatched. The CDR3 covers 13 residues. The CDR3 DNA sequence: TGCGCCAGCAGCTGGGACAGGGACTATGGCTACACCTTC. Translated: CASSWDRDYGYTF.

The chain joins TRBV5-1 to TRBJ2-3, with D unresolved. V lost 3 bases, J lost 1 base, and 9 bases lay in between. The CDR3 has 14 residues. Germline V gene lookup returns CDR1 SGHRS and CDR2 YFSETQ. CDR3 residues: CASSSRDRTDTQYF. CDR3 sequence (DNA): TGCGCCAGCAGCTCGAGAGATCGCACAGATACGCAGTATTTT.

The J gene is TRBJ1-2, the V gene TRBV11-1; 7 bases map to TRBD1. Germline V gene data show CDR1 as SGHAT and CDR2 as FQDESV (reference sequence). Trimming took 8 bases from V and 3 from J; bases not matched to a gene: 9. This CDR3 is 14 amino acids long. The DNA for the CDR3 is TGTGCCAGCGGGTACGACAGGGATGACTATGGCTACACCTTC. Residues: CASGYDRDDYGYTF.

The chain has TRBV28 and TRBJ2-2; tentative D call: TRBD1 (5 bases). This CDR3 is 14 amino acids long. Per the germline V gene, CDR1 is MDHEN and CDR2 is SYDVKM. The germline V and J ends were trimmed by 6 bases and 1 base, with 9 bases remaining between them. The CDR3 here is CASRSGQNTGELFF. The CDR3 DNA is TGTGCCAGCAGATCCGGACAGAACACCGGGGAGCTGTTTTTT.

Here the CDR3 reads CASSSGVPDRTDTQYF. In DNA form, the CDR3 reads TGTGCCAGCAGTAGCGGGGTTCCTGATCGCACAGATACGCAGTATTTT. The chain employs TRBV2 and TRBJ2-3; 7 nucleotides align to TRBD2. With V trimmed by 5 bases and J by 1 base, 9 bases remained unmatched. There are 16 residues in the CDR3. CDR1 is SNHLY, CDR2 FYNNEI, per germline. The full variable domain, in which reference TRBV2 and TRBJ2-3 provide the parts outside the CDR3, is EPEVTQTPSHQVTQMGQEVILRCVPISNHLYFYWYRQILGQKVEFLVSFYNNEISEKSEIFDDQFSVERPDGSNFTLKIRSTKLEDSAMYFCASSSGVPDRTDTQYFGPGTRLTVL.